One sample yielded the 22 T cell receptor beta chains listed below, sequenced in a study of blood T cells in healthy people across ages. A second PCR, run for about 6 to 12 cycles, used a sample-barcoded 5' primer plus a J-beta primer mix. TCRdb re-analysed the 5' RACE reads in MiXCR, keeping a single row per CDR3 protein. The sample lists 600,000 or so distinct CDR3 sequences, under 55% seen once, with 20% to 25% in the top ten. Sequenced input: blood. The receptors derive from an elderly man in good health.

The rearrangement uses TRBV20-1 and TRBJ2-4, with D perhaps TRBD1 or TRBD2 (6 bases each). The germline V and J ends were trimmed by 3 bases and 9 bases, with 24 bases remaining between them. CDR3 length: 16 residues. Germline CDR1 is DFQATT and CDR2 is SNEGSKA (reference sequence). The CDR3 sequence: CSASGSRGGSWGIQYF. For the CDR3, the DNA is TGCAGTGCTAGTGGGTCCAGGGGAGGTTCATGGGGCATTCAGTACTTC.

This clonotype came up once. The chain joins TRBV7-3 to TRBJ1-1; D ambiguous. V was pared by 0 bases and J by 5 bases, with 13 bases between. This CDR3 is built from 15 residues. Germline V CDR1 and CDR2: SGHTA, FQGTGA. In nucleotides, the CDR3 is TGTGCCAGCAGCTTAACCCCGGGAGGGCAGACTGAAGCTTTCTTT. Translated, it gives CASSLTPGGQTEAFF.

This clonotype turned up a few times. The genes are TRBV24-1 and TRBJ2-3, with a tentative D call TRBD2 (5 bases). The CDR3 is 15 amino acids. Between the trimmed V and J ends, which lost 5 bases and 1 base, there was a span of 12 bases. Germline-derived CDR1 and CDR2 are KGHDR and SFDVKD. CDR3 in DNA: TGTGCCACCAGTGTAGGAAAGGGAGGCACAGATACGCAGTATTTT. The encoded protein is CATSVGKGGTDTQYF.

This clonotype was observed a handful of times. The chain is built from TRBV29-1 and TRBJ1-2; 8 positions match TRBD1. Germline CDR1 SQVTM, CDR2 ANQGSEA. J gave up 3 bases and V 6 bases, and 9 bases lay outside the gene matches. The CDR3 length is 14 residues. This CDR3 is CSVDRTGQDYGYTF. The CDR3 nucleotides read TGCAGCGTCGATCGGACAGGGCAGGACTATGGCTACACCTTC. Looking up the rest from reference TRBV29-1 and TRBJ1-2 gives the full variable domain: SAVISQKPSRDICQRGTSLTIQCQVDSQVTMMFWYRQQPGQSLTLIATANQGSEATYESGFVIDKFPISRPNLTFSTLTVSNMSPEDSSIYLCSVDRTGQDYGYTFGSGTRLTVV.

To note about this clonotype: A much larger clone differs by one base, so this may be a read error. This chain links TRBV6-6 with TRBJ1-6, with a weak D call TRBD1 (5 bases). The CDR3 is 14 amino acids. Germline assignment: CDR1 MNHNY and CDR2 SVGAGI (reference sequence). The CDR3 protein is CAGSYIQGESPLHF. DNA of the CDR3: TGTGCCGGCAGTTACATCCAGGGTGAATCACCCCTCCACTTT.

The CDR3 is CASKPGKPYNEQFF. CDR3 DNA: TGCGCCAGCAAACCGGGAAAACCCTACAATGAGCAGTTCTTC. The chain employs TRBV5-1 and TRBJ2-1; D is possibly TRBD2 (5 bases). This CDR3 is 14 amino acids long. Germline-derived CDR1 and CDR2 are SGHRS and YFSETQ. V gave up 6 bases and J gave up 2 bases, with 12 bases separating them.

CDR3 sequence: CASSQQGSSGANVLTF. The DNA of the CDR3 is TGTGCCAGCAGCCAACAGGGAAGCTCTGGGGCCAACGTCCTGACTTTC. The rearrangement joins TRBV7-2 to TRBJ2-6; possible D gene TRBD1, 6 bases. The CDR3 has 16 residues. V lost 5 bases to trimming and J lost 0 bases, with 11 bases between them. Germline V gives CDR1 SGHTA, CDR2 FQGNSA.

This clonotype was counted ten times or more. The CDR3 protein is CASSFAWNEKLFF. In DNA, the CDR3 is TGTGCCAGCAGTTTCGCCTGGAATGAAAAACTGTTTTTT. V gene TRBV6-5 combines with J gene TRBJ1-4, with no clear D. Germline assignment: CDR1 MNHEY and CDR2 SVGAGI. Trimming left V 4 bases short and J 5 bases short, with 8 bases between. This CDR3 contains 13 residues.

The rearrangement links TRBV7-3 to TRBJ2-1; the D gene could be TRBD1 or TRBD2 (7 bases each). Trimming removed 5 bases at V and 3 bases at J, with 17 bases between. The germline gives CDR1 SGHTA, CDR2 FQGTGA. This CDR3 has 16 residues. CDR3 sequence reads: CASSQTTGRGYNEQFF. Here the CDR3 DNA reads TGTGCCAGCAGCCAAACGACAGGGAGGGGCTACAATGAGCAGTTCTTC. Drawing the rest from reference TRBV7-3 and TRBJ2-1, the complete variable domain is GAGVSQTPSNKVTEKGKYVELRCDPISGHTALYWYRQSLGQGPEFLIYFQGTGAADDSGLPNDRFFAVRPEGSVSTLKIQRTERGDSAVYLCASSQTTGRGYNEQFFGPGTRLTVL.

The chain recombines TRBV28 with TRBJ1-4; 8 positions match TRBD1. Germline CDR1 reads MDHEN; CDR2 reads SYDVKM. CDR3 length equals 16 residues. V lost 6 bases, J lost 14 bases, and 20 bases stayed unmatched. The CDR3 protein is CASSPIPGGTGFRLFF. Written as DNA, the CDR3 is TGTGCCAGCAGCCCAATCCCGGGGGGGACAGGTTTTCGGCTGTTTTTT.

The chain couples TRBV10-3 to TRBJ2-5; D not certain. Deletions cut 6 bases from V and 2 bases from J, with 10 bases between. This CDR3 comprises 13 residues. Germline V gene sequence: CDR1 ENHRY, CDR2 SYGVKD. Here the CDR3 DNA reads TGTGCCATCAGCGGAAGCAAGCAAGAGACCCAGTACTTC. It is translated as CAISGSKQETQYF.

This chain joins TRBV2 and TRBJ1-2; D uncertain. Trimming took off 8 bases at V and 4 bases at J, with 11 bases between the two ends. The CDR3 length is 12 residues. Germline values: CDR1 SNHLY, CDR2 FYNNEI. CDR3 region: CASLGSPYGYTF. The CDR3 region has the DNA TGTGCCAGCCTGGGTAGCCCCTATGGCTACACCTTC.

The chain couples TRBV11-1 to TRBJ2-1, with 10 bases aligning to TRBD2. Germline V CDR1 and CDR2: SGHAT, FQDESV (reference sequence). This CDR3 spans 14 amino acids. Trimming cost V 10 bases and J 4 bases; bases outside gene matches: 7. CDR3 region: CAISGTSAYNEQFF. Here the CDR3 DNA reads TGTGCCATCAGTGGGACTAGCGCTTACAATGAGCAGTTCTTC. Supplemented by reference TRBV11-1 and TRBJ2-1, the full variable domain reads EAEVAQSPRYKITEKSQAVAFWCDPISGHATLYWYRQILGQGPELLVQFQDESVVDDSQLPKDRFSAERLKGVDSTLKIQPAELGDSAMYLCAISGTSAYNEQFFGPGTRLTVL.

A few counts support this clonotype. The chain is built from TRBV7-2 and TRBJ2-1; 7 nucleotides align to TRBD2. The junction had 6 bases not matched to a gene; V was cut back by 1 base and J by 6 bases. This CDR3 has 15 amino acids. Germline V gene lookup returns CDR1 SGHTA and CDR2 FQGNSA. Written as DNA, the CDR3 is TGTGCCAGCAGCTTAGGAAGCGGGGTTCCCAATGAGCAGTTCTTC. Translation gives CASSLGSGVPNEQFF.

The chain combines TRBV5-1 with TRBJ2-1, with 9 bases aligning to TRBD1. Germline V gene data show CDR1 as SGHRS and CDR2 as YFSETQ. The CDR3 runs to 15 residues. The trim removed 3 bases at V and 7 bases at J, leaving 8 bases unmatched. CDR3 loop: CASSSGTGNVNEQFF. The CDR3 DNA is TGCGCCAGCAGCTCCGGGACAGGGAATGTAAATGAGCAGTTCTTC.

In this sample, this clonotype turned up a few times. The rearrangement uses TRBV12-3 or TRBV12-4 and TRBJ2-7; 9 nucleotides agree with TRBD1. The CDR3 runs to 16 residues. The ends lost 4 bases at V and 3 bases at J; junction bases unmatched: 10. The CDR3 region has the DNA TGTGCCAGCAGTTCCTCTTACCGGGACAGGGTCTACGAGCAGTACTTC. It translates to CASSSSYRDRVYEQYF.

The chain carries TRBV29-1 and TRBJ2-7; 7 bases align to TRBD2. This CDR3 contains 12 residues. The V gene end was trimmed by 7 bases and the J gene end by 4 bases; junction bases not matched to a gene: 7. Per germline, CDR1 SQVTM and CDR2 ANQGSEA. This CDR3 reads CSGGEGRYEQYF. The CDR3 DNA sequence: TGCAGCGGCGGGGAGGGGAGGTACGAGCAGTACTTC.

V is TRBV7-2 and J is TRBJ2-5; the D is unclear. Germline CDR1 reads SGHTA; CDR2 reads FQGNSA. There are 13 residues in the CDR3. V was trimmed by 5 bases and J by 3 bases, leaving 10 bases between them. Written as DNA, the CDR3 is TGTGCCAGCAGCCCCCAGACGGAAGAGACCCAGTACTTC. Its translation is CASSPQTEETQYF.

This chain uses TRBV9 with TRBJ2-1; D may be TRBD2 (7 bases). The CDR3 totals 16 residues. The germline CDR1 and CDR2 sequences are SGDLS and YYNGEE. Trimming pared 4 bases from V and 3 bases from J, leaving 17 bases between. The CDR3 DNA reads as TGTGCCAGCAGCCCGAGGGGGAAGCGGGACTACAATGAGCAGTTCTTC. Protein: CASSPRGKRDYNEQFF.

The chain links TRBV30 to TRBJ2-5; D possibly corresponds to TRBD2 (6 bases). This CDR3 is built from 13 residues. V lost 2 bases to trimming and J lost 2 bases, with 9 bases between them. Germline V CDR1 and CDR2: GTSNPN, SVGIG (reference sequence). CDR3: CAWSRDLQETQYF. CDR3 DNA sequence: TGTGCCTGGAGTCGGGACTTACAAGAGACCCAGTACTTC.

The rearrangement joins TRBV25-1 to TRBJ2-1; D gene unclear. CDR1 MGHDK and CDR2 SYGVNS come from the germline V gene. The CDR3 sequence is 13 residues long. The V gene lost 1 base and the J gene lost 12 bases, with 13 bases spanning the gap. CDR3 residues: CASSESGPLRQFF. The CDR3 nucleotides read TGTGCCAGCAGTGAATCTGGGCCCTTAAGGCAGTTCTTC.

The chain has TRBV27 and TRBJ2-7; a weak D match, TRBD1 (6 bases). Germline loops: CDR1 MNHEY, CDR2 SMNVEV (reference sequence). CDR3 size: 14 residues. V lost 8 bases and J lost 0, with 14 bases in between. CDR3 nucleotide sequence: TGTGCCAGCGCCTCAGGGGCGCCCTCCTACGAGCAGTACTTC. Protein: CASASGAPSYEQYF.